The rows below give T cell receptor beta chains drawn from one sample of a study of CD8 T cells in Susac syndrome. One entry per CDR3 protein results from TCRdb running MiXCR on the immunoSEQ multiplex PCR reads. The repertoire holds 200,000 to 300,000 distinct CDR3 sequences, 85% to 95% seen once, with less than 0.075% in the top ten. Sequenced material: CD4+ T cells from PBMCs. These receptors all stem from a human donor with multiple sclerosis. Each CDR3 is given with its conserved first and last residue. The D gene is left open where the match is weak. Rows give clone size only sometimes, using once, few, many, or a class for an expanded clone.

D gene,clone size,J gene,V gene,CDR3 protein,CDR3 DNA
.,.,TRBJ1-6,TRBV2,CASTRGTEGNSPLHF,TGTGCCAGCACGCGGGGGACGGAGGGGAATTCACCCCTCCACTTT
.,.,TRBJ2-5,TRBV7-9,CASSLTGGDQETQYF,TGTGCCAGCAGCTTAACGGGGGGCGACCAAGAGACCCAGTACTTC
.,.,TRBJ1-6,TRBV6-5,CASKGSTAYNSPLHF,TGTGCCAGCAAAGGCTCTACAGCCTATAATTCACCCCTCCACTTT
.,.,TRBJ1-1,TRBV5-6,CASSPVWNTEAFF,TGTGCCAGCAGCCCGGTCTGGAACACTGAAGCTTTCTTT
TRBD2,.,TRBJ2-1,TRBV7-9,CASSQLAGGPGNEQFF,TGTGCCAGCAGCCAATTAGCGGGAGGGCCGGGCAATGAGCAGTTCTTC
TRBD1,.,TRBJ1-1,TRBV29-1,CSVSGQNMNTEAFF,TGCAGCGTTTCGGGACAGAACATGAACACTGAAGCTTTCTTT
TRBD2,.,TRBJ2-5,TRBV5-6,CASSLPAGAETQYF,TGTGCCAGCAGCTTGCCAGCGGGGGCAGAGACCCAGTACTTC
.,once,TRBJ1-5,TRBV2,CASREDTNQPQHF,TGTGCCAGCAGGGAGGACACCAATCAGCCCCAGCATTTT
TRBD2,.,TRBJ2-3,TRBV10-3,CATTFGGIQYF,TGTGCCACCACCTTCGGGGGGATTCAGTATTTT
TRBD1,.,TRBJ1-5,TRBV19,CATTRAGSGGYQPQHF,TGTGCCACCACACGCGCGGGGTCAGGGGGCTATCAGCCCCAGCATTTT
.,.,TRBJ2-3,TRBV30,CAWSEPNTDTQYF,TGTGCCTGGAGTGAGCCTAACACAGATACGCAGTATTTT
.,.,TRBJ1-2,TRBV7-9,CASSRMGGTNYGYTF,TGTGCCAGCAGCCGCATGGGGGGTACTAACTATGGCTACACCTTC
.,.,TRBJ1-3,TRBV30,CAWSAGSRRGNTIYF,TGTGCCTGGAGTGCTGGCAGCCGAAGGGGAAACACCATATATTTT
.,.,TRBJ2-5,TRBV30,CAWSVQGGSETQYF,TGTGCCTGGAGTGTACAGGGTGGATCAGAGACCCAGTACTTC
TRBD1,.,TRBJ2-5,TRBV6-2/TRBV6-3,CASSYRGPETQYF,TGTGCCAGCAGTTACAGGGGGCCGGAGACCCAGTACTTC
.,.,TRBJ1-4,TRBV9,CASSVDPVGGINEKLFF,TGTGCCAGCAGCGTAGATCCGGTCGGAGGGATTAATGAAAAACTGTTTTTT
.,.,TRBJ2-3,TRBV12-3/TRBV12-4,CASSLLARSTDTQYF,TGTGCCAGCAGCCTGCTAGCGCGTAGCACAGATACGCAGTATTTT
TRBD1,.,TRBJ1-3,TRBV20-1,CSARKTGTEPRGNTIYF,TGCAGTGCTAGAAAAACCGGGACAGAGCCTCGGGGAAACACCATATATTTT
.,.,TRBJ2-6,TRBV2,CASRTGGGGTVLTF,TGTGCCAGCAGGACAGGAGGGGGAGGGACCGTCCTGACTTTC
.,.,TRBJ2-5,TRBV12-3/TRBV12-4,CASSFATSRVKTQYF,TGTGCCAGCAGTTTTGCCACTAGCAGAGTGAAGACCCAGTACTTC
TRBD1,.,TRBJ1-1,TRBV5-1,CASSLDRGRGTEAFF,TGCGCCAGCAGCTTAGACAGGGGGCGTGGAACTGAAGCTTTCTTT
.,once,TRBJ1-5,TRBV28,CASSLHTGSGWGNQPQHF,TGTGCCAGCAGTCTCCATACAGGGAGTGGATGGGGCAATCAGCCCCAGCATTTT
.,once,TRBJ2-7,TRBV19,CASSTKGYEQYF,TGTGCCAGTAGTACCAAGGGCTACGAGCAGTACTTC
.,.,TRBJ1-3,TRBV23-1,CASRGHRSGNTIYF,TGCGCCAGCAGGGGACATAGATCTGGAAACACCATATATTTT
.,.,TRBJ1-2,TRBV20-1,CSAPGEGLVSYGYTF,TGCAGTGCTCCCGGCGAGGGGTTGGTATCGTATGGCTACACCTTC
TRBD2,once,TRBJ2-3,TRBV24-1,CATSDPSGRFADTQYF,TGTGCCACCAGTGACCCTAGCGGGAGATTCGCAGATACGCAGTATTTT
.,.,TRBJ2-5,TRBV29-1,CSVDGNRETQYF,TGCAGCGTTGATGGGAATCGGGAGACCCAGTACTTC
TRBD1,.,TRBJ1-1,TRBV28,CASSIQGVVAFF,TGTGCCAGCAGTATACAGGGGGTCGTAGCTTTCTTT
.,.,TRBJ1-4,TRBV29-1,CSVTPGGFVEKLFF,TGCAGCGTCACACCGGGGGGCTTTGTTGAAAAACTGTTTTTT
.,.,TRBJ1-1,TRBV14,CASSQGQQQNTEAFF,TGTGCCAGCAGCCAAGGACAACAGCAGAACACTGAAGCTTTCTTT
.,.,TRBJ1-1,TRBV5-6,CASSWGRKEAFF,TGTGCCAGCAGCTGGGGTCGGAAGGAGGCTTTCTTT